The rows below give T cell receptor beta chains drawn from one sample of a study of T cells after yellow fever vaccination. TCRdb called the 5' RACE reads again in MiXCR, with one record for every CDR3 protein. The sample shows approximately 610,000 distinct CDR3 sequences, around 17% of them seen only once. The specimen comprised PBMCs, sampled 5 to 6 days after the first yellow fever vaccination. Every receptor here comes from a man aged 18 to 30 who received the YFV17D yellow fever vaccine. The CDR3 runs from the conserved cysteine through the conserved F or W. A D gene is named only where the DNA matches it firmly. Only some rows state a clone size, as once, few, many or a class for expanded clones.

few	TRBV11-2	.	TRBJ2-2	TGTGCCAGCAGCTTGGAGACTAGAAGCCGGGAGCTGTTTTTT	CASSLETRSRELFF
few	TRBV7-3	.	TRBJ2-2	TGTGCCAGCAGCTTTGACCTGAACACCGGGGAGCTGTTTTTT	CASSFDLNTGELFF
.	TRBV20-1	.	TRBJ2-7	TGCAGTGCTAGTGGGGCAACGGGGGATCGGTACGAGCAGTACTTC	CSASGATGDRYEQYF
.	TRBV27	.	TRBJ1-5	TGTGCCAGCAGTTGGAGACCGATAAATTTT	CASSWRPINF
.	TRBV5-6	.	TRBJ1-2	TGTGCCAGCAGCCGACGGGACAAAGTCTATGGCTACACCTTC	CASSRRDKVYGYTF
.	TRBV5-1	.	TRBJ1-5	TGCGCCAGCAGCTTGGATGGGGGCACTCAGCCCCAGCATTTT	CASSLDGGTQPQHF
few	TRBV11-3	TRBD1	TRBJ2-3	TGTGCCAGCAGCGCACAGGGGTACACAGATACGCAGTATTTT	CASSAQGYTDTQYF
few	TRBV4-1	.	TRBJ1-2	TGCGCCAGCAGCCTGATAGGAGGTAGAGGCTACACCTTC	CASSLIGGRGYTF
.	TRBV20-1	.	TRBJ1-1	TGCAGTGCGGGCAGGGTAAACACTGAAGCTTTCTTT	CSAGRVNTEAFF
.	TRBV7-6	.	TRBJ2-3	TGTGCCAGCAGCCGGATTGGACTGAACACAGATACGCAGTATTTT	CASSRIGLNTDTQYF
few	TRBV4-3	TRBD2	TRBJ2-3	TGCGCCAGCAGCCGAGCAACCGGGACTAGTAATACGCAGTATTTT	CASSRATGTSNTQYF
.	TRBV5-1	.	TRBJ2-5	TGCGCCAGCAGCTTGGCCTCTCCAGGGGAAGAGACCCAGTACTTC	CASSLASPGEETQYF
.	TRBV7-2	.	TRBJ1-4	TGTGCCAGCAGCCCGGACACTGAAAAACTGTTTTTT	CASSPDTEKLFF
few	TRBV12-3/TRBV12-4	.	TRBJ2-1	TGTGCCAGCAGTTTAAGGGAGGATGAGCAGTTCTTC	CASSLREDEQFF
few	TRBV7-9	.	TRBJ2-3	TGTGCCAGCAGCTTTCACGCCGGACAGCCCGATACGCAGTATTTT	CASSFHAGQPDTQYF
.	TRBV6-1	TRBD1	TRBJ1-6	TGTGCCAGCAGGGGGGACAGGATTTCACCCCTCCACTTT	CASRGDRISPLHF
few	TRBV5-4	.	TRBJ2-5	TGTGCCAGCAGCCAGACTAGTTCGGTAGAGACCCAGTACTTC	CASSQTSSVETQYF
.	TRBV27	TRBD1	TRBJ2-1	TGTGCCAGCAGTTTAAGATCGGGACAGGGCTCCTACAATGAGCAGTTCTTC	CASSLRSGQGSYNEQFF
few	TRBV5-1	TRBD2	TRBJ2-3	TGCGCCAGCAGCTTGGATAGCGGGGGGGCCAGAGATACGCAGTATTTT	CASSLDSGGARDTQYF
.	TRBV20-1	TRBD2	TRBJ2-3	TGCAGTGCTAGAGGACCAGCGGGGGCCGCAGATACGCAGTATTTT	CSARGPAGAADTQYF
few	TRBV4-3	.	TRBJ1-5	TGCGCCAGCAGCCCGGGAAGGGATAATCAGCCCCAGCATTTT	CASSPGRDNQPQHF
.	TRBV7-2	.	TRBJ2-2	TGTGCCAGCACCCCCCCAACTGAGAACACCGGGGAGCTGTTTTTT	CASTPPTENTGELFF
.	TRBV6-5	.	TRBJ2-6	TGTGCCAGCAGTTACTCACGAAGCTCTGGGGCCAACGTCCTGACTTTC	CASSYSRSSGANVLTF
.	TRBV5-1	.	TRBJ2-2	TGCGCCAGCACCCTGGAGTCAGTGAACACCGGGGAGCTGTTTTTT	CASTLESVNTGELFF
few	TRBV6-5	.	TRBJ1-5	TGTGCCAGCAGGTTAGCGGACGGCGCCAATCAGCCCCAGCATTTT	CASRLADGANQPQHF
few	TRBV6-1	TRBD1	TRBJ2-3	TGTGCCAGCAGACCTTTCCGGGACAGGGGTTTCGATACGCAGTATTTT	CASRPFRDRGFDTQYF
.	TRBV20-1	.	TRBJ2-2	TGCAGTGCTCGAGATCTGAAGAGTGGGTCCGGGGAGCTGTTTTTT	CSARDLKSGSGELFF
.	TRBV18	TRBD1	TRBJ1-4	TGTGCCAGCTCACCACCGGGACAGGCTAATGAAAAACTGTTTTTT	CASSPPGQANEKLFF
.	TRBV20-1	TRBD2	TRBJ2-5	TGCAGTGCTAGGGCTTTAGCGGGGGGGCAAGAGACCCAGTACTTC	CSARALAGGQETQYF
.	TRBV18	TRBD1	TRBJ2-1	TGTGCCAGCTCAGGAGGATCGGACAGGGGAGGCAATGAGCAGTTCTTC	CASSGGSDRGGNEQFF
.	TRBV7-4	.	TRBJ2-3	TGTGCCAGCAGTCTCTACTCTCTGATGAGGGATACGCAGTATTTT	CASSLYSLMRDTQYF
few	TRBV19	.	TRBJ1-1	TGTGCCAGTACCGTTACCGGGGGGGGCACTGAAGCTTTCTTT	CASTVTGGGTEAFF
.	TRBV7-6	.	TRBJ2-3	TGTGCCAGCAGCTTAGGAAGGATCACAGATACGCAGTATTTT	CASSLGRITDTQYF
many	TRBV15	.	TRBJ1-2	TGTGCCACCAGCAGAGGATCTTCGGGCTATGGCTACACCTTC	CATSRGSSGYGYTF
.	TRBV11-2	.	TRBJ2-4	TGTGCCAGCAGCTTAGGGGGCGCTCAAAACATTCAGTACTTC	CASSLGGAQNIQYF
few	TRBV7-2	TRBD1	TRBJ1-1	TGTGCCAGCAGCGTAAGACAGGGAATTGGTACTGAAGCTTTCTTT	CASSVRQGIGTEAFF
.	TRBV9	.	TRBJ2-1	TGTGCCAGCAGCGTAGGAAGGGCCAATGAGCAGTTCTTC	CASSVGRANEQFF
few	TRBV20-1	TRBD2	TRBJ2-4	TGCAGTGCTAGCACTAGCGGGGGGACTTCAACTAAAAACATTCAGTACTTC	CSASTSGGTSTKNIQYF
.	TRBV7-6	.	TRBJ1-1	TGTGCCAGCAGCATGACAGAGAACACTGAAGCTTTCTTT	CASSMTENTEAFF
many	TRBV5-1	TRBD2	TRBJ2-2	TGCGCCAGCAGCTTGGAACTAGCGGATACCGGGGAGCTGTTTTTT	CASSLELADTGELFF
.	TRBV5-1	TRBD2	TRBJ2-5	TGCGCCAGCAGCTTCCGGCGGGGGGCGATGCATGAGACCCAGTACTTC	CASSFRRGAMHETQYF
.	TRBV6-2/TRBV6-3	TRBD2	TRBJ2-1	TGTGCCAGCAGTTACCCGCGGACGGGAGGCCCTTACAATGAGCAGTTCTTC	CASSYPRTGGPYNEQFF
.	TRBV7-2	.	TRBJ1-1	TGTGCCAGCAGCTTGAACATCCTAGGAGCTGAAGCTTTCTTT	CASSLNILGAEAFF
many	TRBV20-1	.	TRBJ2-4	TGCAGTGCTAACTTGCTAGCCAAAAACATTCAGTACTTC	CSANLLAKNIQYF
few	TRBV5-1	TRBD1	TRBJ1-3	TGCGCCAGCAGCCTCCGGACAGGGGGTGGAAACACCATATATTTT	CASSLRTGGGNTIYF
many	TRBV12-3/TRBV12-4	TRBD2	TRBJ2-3	TGTGCCAGCAGTTCCACCGATCTAGCGGGGGTAACAGATACGCAGTATTTT	CASSSTDLAGVTDTQYF
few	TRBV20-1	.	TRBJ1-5	TGCAGTGCTACTGCAGGGGCGGCTCAGCCCCAGCATTTT	CSATAGAAQPQHF
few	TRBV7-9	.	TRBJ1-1	TGTGCCAGCAGCTTAGCGCGGTCTGGGCCTGGGCCCACTGAAGCTTTCTTT	CASSLARSGPGPTEAFF
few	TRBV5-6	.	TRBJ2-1	TGTGCCAGCAGCTTGAACAAGGGGCCCTGGGGTGAGCAGTTCTTC	CASSLNKGPWGEQFF
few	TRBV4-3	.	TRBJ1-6	TGCGCCAGCAATGGTCCGGACTCCTATAATTCACCCCTCCACTTT	CASNGPDSYNSPLHF
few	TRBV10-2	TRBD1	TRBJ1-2	TGCGCCAGCAGTTCGACAGGGTCGCGCTATGGCTACACCTTC	CASSSTGSRYGYTF
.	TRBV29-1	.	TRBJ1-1	TGCAGCGTTTTCTTCACTCAGACGGCGAACACTGAAGCTTTCTTT	CSVFFTQTANTEAFF
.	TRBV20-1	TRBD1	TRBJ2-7	TGCAGTGCTAGAGACGTCAAGACAGGGTCTCCCTACGAGCAGTACTTC	CSARDVKTGSPYEQYF
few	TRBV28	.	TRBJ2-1	TGTGCCAGCAGTGCTCCCGGGAGTATGGAGTTCTTC	CASSAPGSMEFF
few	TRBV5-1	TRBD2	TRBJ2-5	TGCGCCAGCAGCCTTCGGACTAGCGGGGGGGAACAAGAGACCCAGTACTTC	CASSLRTSGGEQETQYF